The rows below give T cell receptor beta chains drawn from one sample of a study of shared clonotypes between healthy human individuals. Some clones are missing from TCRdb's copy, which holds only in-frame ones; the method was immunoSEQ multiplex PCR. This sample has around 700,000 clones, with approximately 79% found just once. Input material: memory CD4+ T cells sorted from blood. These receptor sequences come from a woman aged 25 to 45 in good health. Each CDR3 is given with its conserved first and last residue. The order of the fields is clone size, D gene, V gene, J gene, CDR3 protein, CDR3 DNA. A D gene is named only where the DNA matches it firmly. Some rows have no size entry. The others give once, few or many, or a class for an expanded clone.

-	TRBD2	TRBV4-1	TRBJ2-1	CASSQTVDYGTSGRDEQFF	TGCGCCAGCAGCCAGACGGTAGACTACGGGACTAGCGGGAGAGATGAGCAGTTCTTC
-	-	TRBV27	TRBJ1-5	CASRNFGVNQPQHF	TGTGCCAGCAGAAACTTTGGGGTTAATCAGCCCCAGCATTTT
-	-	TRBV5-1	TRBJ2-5	CASSLGVGLRETQYF	TGCGCCAGCAGCTTGGGTGTTGGTTTGAGGGAGACCCAGTACTTC
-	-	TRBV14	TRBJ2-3	CASSIRTELSTDTQYF	TGTGCCAGCAGCATACGGACAGAGCTCAGCACAGATACGCAGTATTTT
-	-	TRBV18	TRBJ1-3	CASSPDSRNRGSSGNTIYF	TGTGCCAGCTCACCAGATTCCAGGAACCGAGGGAGCTCTGGAAACACCATATATTTT
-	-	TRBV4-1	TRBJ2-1	CASSPDRPVSRDWHRGEQFF	TGCGCCAGCAGCCCCGACCGGCCGGTCAGCCGGGACTGGCATAGGGGTGAGCAGTTCTTC
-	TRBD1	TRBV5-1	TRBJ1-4	CATRQGGMETNEKLFF	TGCGCCACCAGACAGGGAGGCATGGAGACTAATGAAAAACTGTTTTTT
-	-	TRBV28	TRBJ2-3	CASKRADTQYF	TGTGCCAGCAAGCGGGCAGATACGCAGTATTTT
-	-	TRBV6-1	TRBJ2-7	CASTRLYEQYF	TGTGCCAGCACCAGACTTTACGAGCAGTACTTC
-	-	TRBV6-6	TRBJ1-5	CASRGSNQPQHF	TGTGCCAGCAGGGGTAGCAATCAGCCCCAGCATTTT
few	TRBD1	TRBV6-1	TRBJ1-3	CASSAGQGLSGNTIYF	TGTGCCAGCAGTGCGGGACAGGGGCTCTCTGGAAACACCATATATTTT
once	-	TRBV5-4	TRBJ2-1	CASTENSDEQFF	TGTGCCAGCACCGAAAATAGCGATGAGCAGTTCTTC
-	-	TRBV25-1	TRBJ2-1	CASSETGGSSYNEQFF	TGTGCCAGCAGTGAAACGGGCGGAAGCTCCTACAATGAGCAGTTCTTC
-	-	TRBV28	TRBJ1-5	CATLENSSNQPQHF	TGTGCCACCTTAGAGAACAGTAGCAATCAGCCCCAGCATTTT
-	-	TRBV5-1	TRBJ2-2	CASSLEPVDDTGELFF	TGCGCCAGCAGCTTGGAACCCGTAGACGACACCGGGGAGCTGTTTTTT
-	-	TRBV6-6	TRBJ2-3	CASSYPTDTDTQYF	TGTGCCAGCAGTTACCCGACAGACACAGATACGCAGTATTTT
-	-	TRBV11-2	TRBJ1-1	CASSSYRSMNTEAFF	TGTGCCAGCAGCTCCTACAGGTCCATGAACACTGAAGCTTTCTTT
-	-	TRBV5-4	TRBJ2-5	CASSSRGSQETQYF	TGTGCCAGCAGCTCCCGAGGTTCTCAAGAGACCCAGTACTTC
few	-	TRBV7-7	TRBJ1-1	CASSLSQNTEAFF	TGTGCCAGCAGCTTAAGCCAGAACACTGAAGCTTTCTTT
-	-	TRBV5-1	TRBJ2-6	CASSSGSSGANVLTF	TGCGCCAGCAGTTCAGGGAGCTCTGGGGCCAACGTCCTGACTTTC
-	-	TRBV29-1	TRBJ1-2	CSVLQGGVGYGYTF	TGCAGCGTGTTGCAGGGTGGAGTGGGCTATGGCTACACCTTC
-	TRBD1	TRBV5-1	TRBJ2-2	CASSYRQGRGTGELFF	TGCGCCAGCAGCTACCGACAGGGGCGAGGCACCGGGGAGCTGTTTTTT
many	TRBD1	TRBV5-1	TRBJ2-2	CASSPGTENTGELFF	TGCGCCAGCAGCCCCGGGACAGAGAACACCGGGGAGCTGTTTTTT
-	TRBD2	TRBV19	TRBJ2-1	CASSREGVTSYNEQFF	TGTGCCAGTAGTAGGGAGGGCGTTACTTCCTACAATGAGCAGTTCTTC
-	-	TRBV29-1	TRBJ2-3	CSVRRTPGPDTQYF	TGCAGCGTACGCCGGACGCCGGGCCCAGATACGCAGTATTTT
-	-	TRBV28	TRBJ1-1	CASHSLSEAFF	TGTGCCAGCCATTCCTTATCTGAAGCTTTCTTT
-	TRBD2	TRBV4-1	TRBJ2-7	CASSLKGRGVGSYEQYF	TGCGCCAGCAGCCTCAAGGGGAGGGGCGTGGGATCCTACGAGCAGTACTTC
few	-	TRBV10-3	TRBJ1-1	CAISEDREAFF	TGTGCCATCAGTGAAGACAGAGAGGCTTTCTTT
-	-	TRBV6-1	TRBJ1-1	CASSGKGSANTEAFF	TGTGCCAGCAGTGGAAAGGGATCGGCGAACACTGAAGCTTTCTTT
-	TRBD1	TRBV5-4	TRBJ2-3	CASSPWTGTTDTQYF	TGTGCCAGCAGCCCTTGGACAGGGACCACAGATACGCAGTATTTT
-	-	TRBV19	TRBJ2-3	CASSIDARLWYPGNTDTQYF	TGTGCCAGTAGTATAGATGCCCGACTCTGGTATCCAGGGAACACAGATACGCAGTATTTT